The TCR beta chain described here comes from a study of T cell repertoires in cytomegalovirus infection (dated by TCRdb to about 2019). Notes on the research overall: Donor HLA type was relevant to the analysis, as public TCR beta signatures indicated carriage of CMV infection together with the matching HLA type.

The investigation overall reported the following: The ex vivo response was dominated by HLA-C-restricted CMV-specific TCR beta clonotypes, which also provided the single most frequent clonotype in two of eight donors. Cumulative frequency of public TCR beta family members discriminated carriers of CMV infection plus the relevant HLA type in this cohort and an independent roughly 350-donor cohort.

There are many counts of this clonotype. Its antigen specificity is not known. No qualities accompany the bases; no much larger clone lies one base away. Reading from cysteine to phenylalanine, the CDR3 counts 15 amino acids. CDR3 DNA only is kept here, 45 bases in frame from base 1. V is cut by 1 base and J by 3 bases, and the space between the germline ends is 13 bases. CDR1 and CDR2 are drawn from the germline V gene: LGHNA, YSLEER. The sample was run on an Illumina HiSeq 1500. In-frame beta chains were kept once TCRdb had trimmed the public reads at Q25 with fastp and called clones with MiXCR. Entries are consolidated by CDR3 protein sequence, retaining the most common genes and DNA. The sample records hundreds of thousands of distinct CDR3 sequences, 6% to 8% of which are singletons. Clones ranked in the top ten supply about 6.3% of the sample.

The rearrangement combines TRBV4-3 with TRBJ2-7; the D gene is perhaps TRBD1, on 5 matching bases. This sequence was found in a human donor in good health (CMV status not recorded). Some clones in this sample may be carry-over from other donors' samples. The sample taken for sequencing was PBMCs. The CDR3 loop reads CASSQGLGQFYEQYF. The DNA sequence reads TGCGCCAGCAGCCAAGGCTTGGGGCAGTTCTACGAGCAGTACTTC.